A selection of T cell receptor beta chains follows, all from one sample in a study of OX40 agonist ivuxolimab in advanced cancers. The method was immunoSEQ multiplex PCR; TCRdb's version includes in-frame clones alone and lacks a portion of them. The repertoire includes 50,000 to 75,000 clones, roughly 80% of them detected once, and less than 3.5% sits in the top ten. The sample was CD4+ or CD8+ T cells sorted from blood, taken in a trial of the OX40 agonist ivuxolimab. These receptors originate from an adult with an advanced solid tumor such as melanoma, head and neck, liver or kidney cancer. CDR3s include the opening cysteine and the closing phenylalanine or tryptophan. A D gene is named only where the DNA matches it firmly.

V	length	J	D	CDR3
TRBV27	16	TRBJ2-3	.	CASSSYRGTSTDTQYF
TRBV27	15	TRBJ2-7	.	CASSFAGLSSYEQYF
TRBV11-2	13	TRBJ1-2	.	CASSLEDSDGYTF
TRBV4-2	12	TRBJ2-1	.	CASSQGRNEQFF
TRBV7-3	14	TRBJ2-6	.	CASSINSGANVLTF
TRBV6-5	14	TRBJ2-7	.	CASSYWGPTGEQYF
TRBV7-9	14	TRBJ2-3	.	CASSAVGLADTQYF
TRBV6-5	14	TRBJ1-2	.	CASSNGGINYGYTF
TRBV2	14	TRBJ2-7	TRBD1	CASSPGQENYEQYF
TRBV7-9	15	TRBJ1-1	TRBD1	CASSLRQGPNTEAFF
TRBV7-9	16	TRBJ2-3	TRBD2	CASSLGRGGSTDTQYF
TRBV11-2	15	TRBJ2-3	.	CASSLPSTVTYTQYF
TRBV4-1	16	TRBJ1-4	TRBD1	CASSPELGQGDEKLFF
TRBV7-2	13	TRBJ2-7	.	CATGRDSSYEQYF
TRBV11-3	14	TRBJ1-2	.	CASSPGQGLGGYTF
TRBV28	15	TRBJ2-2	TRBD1	CASRPDRGPTGELFF
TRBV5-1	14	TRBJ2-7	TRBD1	CASRPGQGPYEQYF
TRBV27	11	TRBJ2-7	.	CASSVRIEQYF
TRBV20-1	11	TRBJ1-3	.	CSAPWGNTIYF
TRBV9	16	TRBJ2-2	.	CASSVTGAINTGELFF
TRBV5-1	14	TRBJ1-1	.	CASSSIHLANEAFF
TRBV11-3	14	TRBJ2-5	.	CASSRGPGGGTQYF
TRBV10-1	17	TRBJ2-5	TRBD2	CARGQTTAGGLLETQYF
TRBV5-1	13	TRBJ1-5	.	CASSPMGDQPQHF
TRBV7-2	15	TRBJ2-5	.	CASSPIRTDQETQYF
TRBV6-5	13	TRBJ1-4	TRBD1	CASGDRGNEKLFF
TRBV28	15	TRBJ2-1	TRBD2	CASSSSGGAANEQFF
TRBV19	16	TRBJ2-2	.	CASSIWSFGGTGELFF
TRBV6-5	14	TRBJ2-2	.	CASSRITATGELFF
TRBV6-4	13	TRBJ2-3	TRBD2	CASSAGGTDTQYF
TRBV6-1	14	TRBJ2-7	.	CASSEGGTAYEQYF
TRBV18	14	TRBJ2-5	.	CASSPPGLGETQYF
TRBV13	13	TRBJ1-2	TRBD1	CASSPRQGYSYTF
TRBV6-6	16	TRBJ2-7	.	CASSYPKDRNSYEQYF
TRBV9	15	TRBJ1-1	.	CASSGEGLMNTEAFF
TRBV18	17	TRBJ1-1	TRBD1	CASSPLGQGASPTEAFF
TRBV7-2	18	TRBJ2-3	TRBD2	CASSLTPGLAGGTDTQYF
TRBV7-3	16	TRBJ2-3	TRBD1	CASSPPSTGGRDTQYF
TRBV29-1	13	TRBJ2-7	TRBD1	CSVIDRVSYEQYF
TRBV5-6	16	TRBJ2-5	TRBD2	CASSLGLAGVGETQYF